The sequence of this TCR beta chain was determined in a study of cytomegalovirus exposure and HLA in healthy donors. General observations from the study: Donors belonging to an Asian-associated ancestry cluster reportedly showed fewer N-insertions in productive TCRs than the roughly 670-donor mean, according to what a later analysis found. Specificity of three CMV-associated chains for CMV antigens was verified in vitro.

A remark on this clone: No antigen is known for it.

Trimming removed 6 bases at V and 5 bases at J, with 17 bases between. CDR1 and CDR2 (germline): MNHNY, SVGAGI (reference sequence). The CDR3 contains 15 residues. Primers: 60 Vbeta forward and 13 Jbeta reverse. Produced via immunoSEQ multiplex PCR; TCRdb's table is partial and in-frame only. The table shows about 170,000 clones, with 75% to 90% occurring only once. This TCR derives from a boy under 10 years old in good health and CMV-seronegative. Sequencing used PBMCs. The gene calls are TRBV6-6 and TRBJ1-5; a possible D gene is TRBD1 (5 bases). The DNA of the CDR3 is TGTGCCAGCAGCGTAAACAGGATAAGGGATCAGCCCCAGCATTTT. It translates to CASSVNRIRDQPQHF.